This T cell receptor beta chain originates from a study of blood T cell repertoires in COVID-19. Study in general: Donors in the United States, Italy and Spain gave samples during acute or convalescent COVID-19. T cells, B-cell-depleted T cells, or PBMCs supplied cDNA or gDNA.

Authors' data handling: Counts of nucleated cells, estimated from reference gene primer amplification, were obtained. Sequencing used immunoSEQ multiplex PCR; TCRdb keeps in-frame clones, though not all of them. Clone size and V and J calls were adopted from that table, with D and trimming inferred from the DNA. The sample lists 380,000 or so clones, around nine tenths occurring once. The specimen sequenced was peripheral blood. This clonotype was obtained from an older woman with COVID-19, enrolled during active disease.

The DNA of the CDR3 is TGCGCCAGCAGCTTCGGCCTTAGCGGGGAGACCCAGTACTTC. The encoded protein is CASSFGLSGETQYF. The rearrangement joins TRBV5-1 to TRBJ2-5; 7 positions match TRBD2. V lost 2 bases, J lost 5 bases, and 6 bases stayed unmatched. CDR1 and CDR2 from the germline V gene are SGHRS and YFSETQ. The CDR3 runs to 14 residues.